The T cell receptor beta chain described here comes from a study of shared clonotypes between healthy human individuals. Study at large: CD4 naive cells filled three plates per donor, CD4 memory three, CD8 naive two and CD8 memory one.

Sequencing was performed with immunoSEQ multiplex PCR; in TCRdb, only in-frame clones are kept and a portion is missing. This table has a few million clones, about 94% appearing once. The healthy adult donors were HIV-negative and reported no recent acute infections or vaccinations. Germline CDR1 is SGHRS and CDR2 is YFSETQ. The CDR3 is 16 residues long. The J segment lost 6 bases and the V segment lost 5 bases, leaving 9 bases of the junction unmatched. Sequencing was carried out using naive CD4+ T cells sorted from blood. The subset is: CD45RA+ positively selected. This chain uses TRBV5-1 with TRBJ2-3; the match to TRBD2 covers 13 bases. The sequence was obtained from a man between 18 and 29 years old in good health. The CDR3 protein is CASSYATSGGADTQYF. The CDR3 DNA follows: TGCGCCAGCAGTTACGCCACTAGCGGGGGGGCTGATACGCAGTATTTT. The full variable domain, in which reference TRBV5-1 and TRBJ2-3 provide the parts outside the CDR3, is KAGVTQTPRYLIKTRGQQVTLSCSPISGHRSVSWYQQTPGQGLQFLFEYFSETQRNKGNFPGRFSGRQFSNSRSEMNVSTLELGDSALYLCASSYATSGGADTQYFGPGTRLTVL.